This TCR beta chain emerged from a study of technical replicates of blood from a few donors. Repertoires were generated with immunoSEQ multiplex PCR, while TCRdb's copy carries only in-frame clones and drops some. The sample contains some 78,000 clones, approximately 93% of which appear only once. The CDR3 is 15 residues long. Germline CDR1 MNHNY, CDR2 SVGAGI (reference sequence). V dropped 0 bases and J dropped 4; count of bases not matched to a gene: 1. The sequenced material came from T cells isolated from PBMCs. V is TRBV6-6 and J is TRBJ2-1; the match to TRBD2 covers 9 bases. The origin of this receptor is a human donor in good health. This CDR3 reads CASSYSAGGYNEQFF. The DNA of the CDR3 is TGTGCCAGCAGTTACTCGGCGGGAGGGTACAATGAGCAGTTCTTC.